The 25 T cell receptor beta chains below come from one sample, sequenced in a study of blood T cell repertoires in COVID-19 (dated by TCRdb to the early 2020s). Receptors were amplified or captured by the immunoSEQ multiplex PCR assay. As stored in TCRdb, this immuneACCESS dataset retains in-frame rearrangements with V and J assigned. A fraction of the clones does not appear; measured against another copy, unresolved V genes explain less than half of the discrepancy, and the remainder lacks a known reason. The table for this sample lists about 360,000 clones; approximately 87% of them were counted only once. 1.3% of the sample goes to the ten largest clones. The source material was PBMCs or T cells enriched from blood (not recorded which). These receptors were obtained from a young man who had recovered from COVID-19.

The chain employs TRBV7-9 and TRBJ1-5, with 10 nucleotides matching TRBD1. The CDR3 is 15 residues long. V was clipped by 5 bases and J by 6 bases; unmatched bases: 7. The germline gives CDR1 SEHNR, CDR2 FQNEAQ (reference sequence). CDR3 residues: CASSPTGGLTQPQHF. DNA for the CDR3: TGTGCCAGCAGCCCGACAGGGGGCCTGACTCAGCCCCAGCATTTT. Full variable domain (rest looked up from reference TRBV7-9 and TRBJ1-5): DTGVSQNPRHKITKRGQNVTFRCDPISEHNRLYWYRQTLGQGPEFLTYFQNEAQLEKSRLLSDRFSAERPKGSFSTLEIQRTEQGDSAMYLCASSPTGGLTQPQHFGDGTRLSIL.

The V gene is TRBV3-1 (or the pseudogene TRBV3-2), the J gene TRBJ2-3; no firm D call. Germline V gene lookup returns CDR1 LGHDT and CDR2 YNNKEL (reference sequence). This CDR3 region has 14 residues. V lost 0 bases to trimming and J lost 3 bases, with 7 bases between them. CDR3 bases: TGTGCCAGCAGCCAAGAAGCCCGGACAGATACGCAGTATTTT. Protein product: CASSQEARTDTQYF.

The chain is built from TRBV25-1 and TRBJ1-1, with D perhaps matching TRBD1 (5 bases). V dropped 3 bases and J dropped 6 bases, with 17 bases sitting between them. The V gene's germline CDR1 is MGHDK and CDR2 SYGVNS. This CDR3 is built from 15 residues. CDR3 sequence reads: CASSDWASGFAEAFF. CDR3 nucleotide sequence: TGTGCCAGCAGTGATTGGGCCTCAGGGTTCGCTGAAGCTTTCTTT.

The rearrangement joins TRBV5-4 to TRBJ1-1; possibly TRBD1 for D (6 bases). The CDR3 is 14 residues long. The germline V gene has CDR1 SGHNT and CDR2 YYREEE (reference sequence). V shed 3 bases and J shed 4 bases, with 13 bases lying between them. The CDR3: CASSYTGYGTEAFF. The CDR3 DNA reads as TGTGCCAGCAGCTATACAGGGTACGGCACTGAAGCTTTCTTT.

The DNA for the CDR3 is TGTGCCAGCAGCTCCTCCCGGGACACCGCGAACACCGGGGAGCTGTTTTTT. As protein: CASSSSRDTANTGELFF. The chain joins TRBV9 to TRBJ2-2; tentative D call: TRBD1 (6 bases). Germline V gives CDR1 SGDLS, CDR2 YYNGEE. The V and J ends lost 4 bases and 0 bases respectively, with 16 bases between them. This CDR3 region has 17 residues.

This clone appeared once. This chain connects TRBV5-4 to TRBJ1-1, with TRBD1 as a possible D gene (5 bases). Germline V CDR1 and CDR2: SGHNT, YYREEE (reference sequence). This CDR3 contains 15 residues. Trimming shortened V by 4 bases and J by 1 base, and 14 bases separated the two germline ends. This chain's CDR3 is CASSRGGTANTEAFF. Written as DNA, the CDR3 is TGTGCCAGCAGCCGTGGCGGGACGGCGAACACTGAAGCTTTCTTT.

This clone was recorded many times. The rearrangement joins TRBV5-4 to TRBJ1-4, with 9 bases fitting TRBD1. V shed 5 bases and J 7 bases; nucleotides not matched to a gene: 6. CDR1 is SGHNT, CDR2 YYREEE, per germline (reference sequence). CDR3 length: 14 amino acids. The CDR3 DNA sequence: TGTGCCAGCAGTTGGGACAGGGTGGGTGAAAAACTGTTTTTT. It yields the protein CASSWDRVGEKLFF.

A note on this clone: The sample contains more than one DNA sequence encoding this CDR3. The V gene is TRBV6-5, the J gene TRBJ2-7; 7 bases align to TRBD1. With 6 bases clipped from V and 1 base from J, the junction kept 3 bases outside the gene matches. The CDR3 consists of 13 residues. Germline-derived CDR1 and CDR2 are MNHEY and SVGAGI. The CDR3 DNA is TGTGCCAGCAGGGGGACAGATTCCTACGAGCAGTACTTC. This codes for CASRGTDSYEQYF.

This clone has only one observation. V usage is TRBV30 and J usage is TRBJ1-5; 9 nucleotides agree with TRBD1. CDR3 size: 13 residues. CDR1 is GTSNPN and CDR2 is SVGIG in the germline V gene (reference sequence). Trimming removed 2 bases from V and 7 bases from J; junction bases left unmatched: 3. The DNA for the CDR3 is TGTGCCTGGAGTTGGGACAGGGCCCAGCCCCAGCATTTT. Its translation: CAWSWDRAQPQHF.

The chain links TRBV3-1 (or the pseudogene TRBV3-2) to TRBJ2-3; TRBD1 aligns across 8 bases. Germline loops: CDR1 LGHDT, CDR2 YNNKEL (reference sequence). The CDR3 loop spans 14 amino acids. V lost 6 bases, J lost 4 bases, and 6 bases stayed unmatched. The CDR3 DNA sequence: TGTGCCAGCAGTCGGCAGGGGGCCGCAGATACGCAGTATTTT. This gives the protein CASSRQGAADTQYF.

This clone was seen just once. The chain is built from TRBV19 and TRBJ1-1; 7 bases are shared with TRBD1. The CDR3 has 16 residues. V dropped 5 bases and J dropped 4; count of bases not matched to a gene: 13. Germline V gives CDR1 LNHDA, CDR2 SQIVND (reference sequence). The CDR3 sequence: CASSGPTTGVSTEAFF. In DNA, the CDR3 is TGTGCCAGTAGTGGCCCCACTACAGGGGTGAGCACTGAAGCTTTCTTT. The whole variable domain, remainder taken from reference TRBV19 and TRBJ1-1, is DGGITQSPKYLFRKEGQNVTLSCEQNLNHDAMYWYRQDPGQGLRLIYYSQIVNDFQKGDIAEGYSVSREKKESFPLTVTSAQKNPTAFYLCASSGPTTGVSTEAFFGQGTRLTVV.

The genes are TRBV4-1 and TRBJ1-5, with a tentative D call TRBD1 (5 bases). Germline values: CDR1 MGHRA, CDR2 YSYEKL. Trimming cost V 0 bases and J 3 bases, with 9 bases left between them. This CDR3 has 15 amino acids. CDR3 loop: CASSQDPRANQPQHF. The CDR3 DNA sequence: TGCGCCAGCAGCCAAGACCCCAGGGCCAATCAGCCCCAGCATTTT.

This rearrangement joins TRBV4-1 to TRBJ2-7; D gene uncertain. Germline assignment: CDR1 MGHRA and CDR2 YSYEKL. V was trimmed by 4 bases and J by 3 bases, leaving 13 bases between them. This CDR3 has 14 residues. In DNA form, the CDR3 reads TGCGCCAGCAGCCCGGTACGACTCTTCTACGAGCAGTACTTC. Translating it yields CASSPVRLFYEQYF.

Regarding this clone: At one of its ends the junction is not consistent with the germline gene, which may arise from a read error. The V call is TRBV7-7, the J call TRBJ1-3; possible D gene TRBD1, 5 bases. The CDR3 length is 16 residues. The germline gives CDR1 SSHAT, CDR2 FNYEAQ (reference sequence). This chain's CDR3 is CASSLGAGSSGNTIYF. For the CDR3, the DNA is TGTGCTAGCAGCTTAGGGGCAGGTTCCTCTGGAAACACCATATATTTT.

The rearrangement joins TRBV6-2 or TRBV6-3 to TRBJ2-1; 8 bases map to TRBD2. V was pared by 6 bases and J by 6 bases, with 10 bases of the junction left unmatched. The CDR3 runs 15 residues. Per the germline V gene, CDR1 is MNHEY and CDR2 is SVGEGT. CDR3 sequence: CASRYAGGLPNEQFF. The CDR3 DNA follows: TGTGCCAGCAGATACGCGGGGGGACTACCCAATGAGCAGTTCTTC.

The V call is TRBV19, the J call TRBJ1-2; D gene uncertain. Germline CDR1 reads LNHDA; CDR2 reads SQIVND (reference sequence). This CDR3 has 14 amino acids. Deletions cut 6 bases from V and 4 bases from J, with 15 bases between. For the CDR3, the DNA is TGTGCCAGTAGGTTTATCGGGAGTGTCTATGGCTACACCTTC. It specifies CASRFIGSVYGYTF.

In nucleotides, the CDR3 is TGTGCCAGCAGTCCGACTCCCAGCTCCTACAATGAGCAGTTCTTC. The encoded protein is CASSPTPSSYNEQFF. The chain combines TRBV6-4 with TRBJ2-1; D is unclear. V gave up 5 bases and J gave up 0 bases, with 11 bases separating them. The CDR3 is made up of 15 amino acids. The V gene's germline CDR1 is MRHNA and CDR2 SNTAGT.

This chain uses TRBV19 with TRBJ2-7; TRBD2 agrees at 11 bases. Germline CDR1 is LNHDA and CDR2 is SQIVND (reference sequence). This CDR3 has 14 residues. V shed 10 bases, J shed 2 bases, and the junction held 7 bases outside the gene matches. CDR3 loop: CATSIAGGAYEQYF. The DNA for the CDR3 is TGTGCCACCTCGATAGCGGGGGGGGCCTACGAGCAGTACTTC.

The chain recombines TRBV27 with TRBJ2-2, with D possibly being TRBD2 (7 bases). The CDR3 has 16 residues. CDR1 and CDR2 (germline): MNHEY, SMNVEV (reference sequence). V was trimmed by 6 bases and J by 1 base, leaving 15 bases between them. The CDR3 is CASRGGTILNTGELFF. The CDR3 nucleotides are TGTGCCAGCAGGGGGGGGACAATACTGAACACCGGGGAGCTGTTTTTT.

The rearrangement uses TRBV12-3 or TRBV12-4 and TRBJ2-7; possibly TRBD1 for D (6 bases). Trimming removed 6 bases at V and 6 bases at J, with 12 bases between. CDR3 length: 12 residues. The CDR3 spells CASSPGQLEQYF. DNA of the CDR3: TGTGCCAGCAGCCCCGGACAGCTCGAGCAGTACTTC.

The table lists this clone with a count of one. The genes are TRBV19 and TRBJ1-5; 8 bases match TRBD1. This CDR3 has 17 residues. V lost 5 bases and J lost 5; bases outside the gene matches: 14. The V gene's germline CDR1 is LNHDA and CDR2 SQIVND (reference sequence). The CDR3 DNA is TGTGCCAGTAGTCCCCCCCCACGGGACAGGATGGATCAGCCCCAGCATTTT. Translated, it gives CASSPPPRDRMDQPQHF. The whole variable domain, remainder taken from reference TRBV19 and TRBJ1-5, is DGGITQSPKYLFRKEGQNVTLSCEQNLNHDAMYWYRQDPGQGLRLIYYSQIVNDFQKGDIAEGYSVSREKKESFPLTVTSAQKNPTAFYLCASSPPPRDRMDQPQHFGDGTRLSIL.

The sample holds one count of this clone. The J gene is TRBJ2-3, the V gene TRBV2; 9 bases line up with TRBD1. Germline CDR1 is SNHLY and CDR2 is FYNNEI. The CDR3 has 17 amino acids. V dropped 3 bases and J dropped 3; count of bases not matched to a gene: 10. The CDR3 nucleotides are TGTGCCAGCAGTGATCTTAAAGGACAGGGGAGTACAGATACGCAGTATTTT. It codes for CASSDLKGQGSTDTQYF.

The chain is built from TRBV5-1 and TRBJ2-3, with TRBD2 identical over 11 bases. The V and J ends lost 7 bases and 6 bases, in that order; junction bases with no gene match: 10. Germline V gives CDR1 SGHRS, CDR2 YFSETQ. There are 15 residues in the CDR3. In DNA, the CDR3 is TGCGCCAGCGCTACTACTAGCGGGGGCGGGGATACGCAGTATTTT. As protein: CASATTSGGGDTQYF.

The chain uses TRBV7-6 and TRBJ1-1; 7 bases are a match to TRBD1. CDR3 length: 16 amino acids. Per the germline V gene, CDR1 is SGHVS and CDR2 is FNYEAQ. After removal of 4 bases from V and 0 bases from J, the junction contained 8 bases not matched to a gene. DNA of the CDR3: TGTGCCAGCAGCTCTCGACAGGGCGCGATGAACACTGAAGCTTTCTTT. This gives the protein CASSSRQGAMNTEAFF. Full variable domain (missing parts from reference TRBV7-6 and TRBJ1-1): GAGVSQSPRYKVTKRGQDVALRCDPISGHVSLYWYRQALGQGPEFLTYFNYEAQQDKSGLPNDRFSAERPEGSISTLTIQRTEQRDSAMYRCASSSRQGAMNTEAFFGQGTRLTVV.

The chain couples TRBV19 to TRBJ1-5; D unresolved. Trimming cost V 5 bases and J 5 bases, with 13 bases left between them. This CDR3 has 14 amino acids. Per the germline V gene, CDR1 is LNHDA and CDR2 is SQIVND (reference sequence). The chain's CDR3 is CASSRNSGDQPQHF. In DNA, the CDR3 is TGTGCCAGTAGTCGCAACAGCGGAGATCAGCCCCAGCATTTT.